Shown below are 5 T cell receptor beta chains from a single sample sequenced in a study of shared clonotypes between healthy human individuals. Repertoires were generated with immunoSEQ multiplex PCR, while TCRdb's copy carries only in-frame clones and drops some. This sample has some 2,500,000 clones, with under 95% found just once. The sequenced sample consisted of naive CD4+ T cells from PBMCs. Sample subset: CD45RA+ positively selected. These receptors all come from a man aged 18 to 30 in good health. Some clones in this sample may be carry-over from other donors' samples.

Notes on this clone: Other nucleotide sequences in the sample specify the same CDR3. V usage is TRBV5-1 and J usage is TRBJ2-7; D is unclear. CDR3 length: 14 residues. Trimming cost V 2 bases and J 0 bases, with 9 bases left between them. The germline gives CDR1 SGHRS, CDR2 YFSETQ. The CDR3 loop is CASSLGGDSYEQYF. Here the CDR3 DNA reads TGCGCCAGCAGCTTAGGTGGAGACTCCTACGAGCAGTACTTC.

CDR3 DNA: TGTGCCATCGGACTAGCGGGAACCGCGCAGAGCTCCTACAATGAGCAGTTCTTC. It encodes CAIGLAGTAQSSYNEQFF. J is TRBJ2-1 and V is TRBV10-3; 12 bases line up with TRBD2. V dropped 8 bases and J dropped 0; count of bases not matched to a gene: 11. CDR1 and CDR2 (germline): ENHRY, SYGVKD. This CDR3 contains 18 residues.

As concerns this clone: This sample includes further DNA sequences coding for the same CDR3. The chain has TRBV6-1 and TRBJ1-2; D is ambiguous. The germline V and J ends were trimmed by 3 bases and 4 bases, with 3 bases remaining between them. This CDR3 spans 11 amino acids. Germline loops: CDR1 MNHNS, CDR2 SASEGT. Here the CDR3 DNA reads TGTGCCAGCAGTGAGGTCTATGGCTACACCTTC. Translating gives CASSEVYGYTF.

This chain joins TRBV27 and TRBJ1-5; TRBD1 is a possible D gene (6 bases). From germline, CDR1 is MNHEY and CDR2 SMNVEV (reference sequence). The CDR3 sequence is 14 residues long. V was trimmed by 6 bases and J by 6 bases, leaving 15 bases between them. The CDR3 DNA follows: TGTGCCAGCAGACGGGACACCTCGACTCAGCCCCAGCATTTT. This translates into CASRRDTSTQPQHF.

The V and J genes are TRBV28 and TRBJ1-1; D call uncertain. Trimming left V 5 bases short and J 0 bases short, with 19 bases between. The CDR3 is 17 amino acids. The germline V gene has CDR1 MDHEN and CDR2 SYDVKM. CDR3 DNA sequence: TGTGCCAGCAGTATCCCCCCTCCGCAGGTAATGAACACTGAAGCTTTCTTT. Translation gives CASSIPPPQVMNTEAFF. Using reference TRBV28 and TRBJ1-1 for the parts outside the CDR3, the full variable domain is DVKVTQSSRYLVKRTGEKVFLECVQDMDHENMFWYRQDPGLGLRLIYFSYDVKMKEKGDIPEGYSVSREKKERFSLILESASTNQTSMYLCASSIPPPQVMNTEAFFGQGTRLTVV.